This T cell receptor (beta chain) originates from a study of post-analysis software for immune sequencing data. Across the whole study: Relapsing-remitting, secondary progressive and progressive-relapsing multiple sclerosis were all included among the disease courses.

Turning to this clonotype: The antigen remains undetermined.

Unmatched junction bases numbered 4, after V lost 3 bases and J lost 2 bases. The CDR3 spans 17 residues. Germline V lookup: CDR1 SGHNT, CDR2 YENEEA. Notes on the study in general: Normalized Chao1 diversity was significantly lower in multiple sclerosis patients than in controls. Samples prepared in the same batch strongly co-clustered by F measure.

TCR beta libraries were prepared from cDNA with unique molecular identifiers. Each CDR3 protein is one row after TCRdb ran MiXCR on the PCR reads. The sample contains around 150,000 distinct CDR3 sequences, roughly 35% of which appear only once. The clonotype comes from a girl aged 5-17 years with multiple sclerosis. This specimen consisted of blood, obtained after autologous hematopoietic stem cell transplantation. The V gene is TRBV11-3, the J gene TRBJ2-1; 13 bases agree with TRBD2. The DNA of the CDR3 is TGTGCCAGCAGCTTCGGACTAGCGGGAGCCACCTACAATGAGCAGTTCTTC. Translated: CASSFGLAGATYNEQFF.